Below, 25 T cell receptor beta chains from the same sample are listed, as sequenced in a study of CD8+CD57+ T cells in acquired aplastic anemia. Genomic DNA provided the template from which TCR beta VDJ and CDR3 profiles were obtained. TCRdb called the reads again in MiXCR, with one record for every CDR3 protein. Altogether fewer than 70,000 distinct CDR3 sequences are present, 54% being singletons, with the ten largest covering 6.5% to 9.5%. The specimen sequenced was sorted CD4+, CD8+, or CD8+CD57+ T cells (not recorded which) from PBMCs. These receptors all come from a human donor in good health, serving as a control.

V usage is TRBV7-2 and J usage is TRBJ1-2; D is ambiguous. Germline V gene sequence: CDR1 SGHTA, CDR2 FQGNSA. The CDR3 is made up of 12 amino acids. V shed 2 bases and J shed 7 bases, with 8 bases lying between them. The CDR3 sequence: CASSLHPSGYTF. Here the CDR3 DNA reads TGTGCCAGCAGCTTACACCCCTCTGGCTACACCTTC.

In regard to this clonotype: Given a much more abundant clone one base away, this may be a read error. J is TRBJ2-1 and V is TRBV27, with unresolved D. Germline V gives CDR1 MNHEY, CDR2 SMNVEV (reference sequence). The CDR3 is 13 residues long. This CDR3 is CACSPQAANEQFF. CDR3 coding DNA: TGTGCCTGCAGTCCCCAGGCGGCCAATGAGCAGTTCTTC.

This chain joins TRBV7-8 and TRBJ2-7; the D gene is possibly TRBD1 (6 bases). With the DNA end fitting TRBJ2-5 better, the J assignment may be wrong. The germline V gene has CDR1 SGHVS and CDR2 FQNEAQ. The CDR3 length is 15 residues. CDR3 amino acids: CASSSTEGVQETQYF. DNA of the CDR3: TGTGCCAGCAGCTCCACCGAGGGGGTTCAAGAGACCCAGTACTTC.

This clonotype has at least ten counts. Here the CDR3 reads CASSLAGRFASYEQYF. In DNA form, the CDR3 reads TGTGCCAGCAGCTTGGCCGGCCGGTTCGCCTCCTACGAGCAGTACTTC. J is TRBJ2-7 and V is TRBV5-6; unclear D gene. CDR3 length: 16 residues. In germline, CDR1 is SGHDT, CDR2 YYEEEE. Deletions cut 0 bases from V and 0 bases from J, with 13 bases between.

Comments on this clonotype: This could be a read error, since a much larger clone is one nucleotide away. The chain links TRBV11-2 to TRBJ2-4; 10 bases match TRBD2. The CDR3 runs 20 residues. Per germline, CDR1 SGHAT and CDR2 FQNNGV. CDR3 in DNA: TGTGCCAGCAGCTTCCGCCCTGGACTAGCGGCGGTTCTAGCCAAAAACACTCAGTACTTC. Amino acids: CASSFRPGLAAVLAKNTQYF.

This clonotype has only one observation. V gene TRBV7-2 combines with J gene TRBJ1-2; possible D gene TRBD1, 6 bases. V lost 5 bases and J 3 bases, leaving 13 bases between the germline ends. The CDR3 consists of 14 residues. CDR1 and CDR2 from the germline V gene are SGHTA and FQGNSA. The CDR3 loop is CASSPFAGDYGYTF. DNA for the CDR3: TGTGCCAGCAGCCCCTTTGCAGGGGACTATGGCTACACCTTC.

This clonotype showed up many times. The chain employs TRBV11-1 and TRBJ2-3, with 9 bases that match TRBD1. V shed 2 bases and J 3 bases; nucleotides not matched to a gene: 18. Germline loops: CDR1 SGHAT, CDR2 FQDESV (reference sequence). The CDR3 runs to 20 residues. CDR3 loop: CASSLLGGTLRDRETDTQYF. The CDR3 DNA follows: TGTGCCAGCAGCTTATTGGGAGGGACACTCCGGGACAGGGAAACAGATACGCAGTATTTT.

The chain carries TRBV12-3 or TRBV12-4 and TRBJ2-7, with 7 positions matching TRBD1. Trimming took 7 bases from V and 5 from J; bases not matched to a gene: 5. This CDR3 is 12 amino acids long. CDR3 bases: TGTGCCAGCAAATCAACAGGGGACGAGCAGTACTTC. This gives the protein CASKSTGDEQYF.

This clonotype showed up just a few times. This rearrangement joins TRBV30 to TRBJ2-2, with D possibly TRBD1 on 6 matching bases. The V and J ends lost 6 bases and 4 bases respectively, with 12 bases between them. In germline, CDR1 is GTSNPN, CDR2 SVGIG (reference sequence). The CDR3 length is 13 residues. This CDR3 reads CACDQQGTGELFF. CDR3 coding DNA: TGTGCCTGTGACCAACAGGGCACCGGGGAGCTGTTTTTT.

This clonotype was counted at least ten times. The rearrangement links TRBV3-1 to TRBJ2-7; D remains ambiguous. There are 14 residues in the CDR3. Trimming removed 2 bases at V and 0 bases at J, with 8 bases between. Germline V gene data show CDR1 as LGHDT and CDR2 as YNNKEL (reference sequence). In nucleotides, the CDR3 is TGTGCCAGCAGCCAAAGCAGGTACTCCTACGAGCAGTACTTC. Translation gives CASSQSRYSYEQYF.

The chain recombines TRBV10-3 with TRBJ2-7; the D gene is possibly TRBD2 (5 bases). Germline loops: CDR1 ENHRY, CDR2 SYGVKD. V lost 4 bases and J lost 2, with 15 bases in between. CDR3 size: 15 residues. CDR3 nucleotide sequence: TGTGCCATCAGTGCCCGGGAAGGAGACCCCTACGAGCAGTACTTC. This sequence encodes CAISAREGDPYEQYF.

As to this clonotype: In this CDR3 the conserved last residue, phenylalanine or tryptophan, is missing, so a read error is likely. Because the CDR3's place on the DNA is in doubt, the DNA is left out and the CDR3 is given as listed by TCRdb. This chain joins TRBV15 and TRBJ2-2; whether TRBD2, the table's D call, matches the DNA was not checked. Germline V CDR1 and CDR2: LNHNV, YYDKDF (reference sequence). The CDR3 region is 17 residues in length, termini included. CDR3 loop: CATSRDLGLAGAGERFC.

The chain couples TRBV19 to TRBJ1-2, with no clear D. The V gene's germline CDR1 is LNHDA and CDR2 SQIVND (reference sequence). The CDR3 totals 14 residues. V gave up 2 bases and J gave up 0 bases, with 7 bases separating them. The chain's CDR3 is CASSITDPNYGYTF. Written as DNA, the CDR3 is TGTGCCAGTAGTATAACGGACCCTAACTATGGCTACACCTTC.

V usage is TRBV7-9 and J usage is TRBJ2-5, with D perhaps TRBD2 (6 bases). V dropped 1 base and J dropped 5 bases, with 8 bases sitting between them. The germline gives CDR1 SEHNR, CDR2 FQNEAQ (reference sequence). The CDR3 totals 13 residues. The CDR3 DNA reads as TGTGCCAGCAGCTTAGGGGGGAGGGAGACCCAGTACTTC. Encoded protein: CASSLGGRETQYF.

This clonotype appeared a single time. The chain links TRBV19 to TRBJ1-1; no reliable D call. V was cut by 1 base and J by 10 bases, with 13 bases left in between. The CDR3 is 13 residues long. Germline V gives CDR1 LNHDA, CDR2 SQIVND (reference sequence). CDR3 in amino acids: CASSIAGEGRAFF. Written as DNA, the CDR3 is TGTGCCAGTAGTATAGCTGGGGAGGGAAGAGCTTTCTTT.

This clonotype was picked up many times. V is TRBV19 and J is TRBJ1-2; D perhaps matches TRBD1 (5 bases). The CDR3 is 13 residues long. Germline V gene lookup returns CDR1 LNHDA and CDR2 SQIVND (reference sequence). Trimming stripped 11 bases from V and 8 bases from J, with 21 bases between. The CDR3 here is CASTREGAHGYTF. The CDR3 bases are TGTGCCTCTACCCGGGAAGGGGCCCACGGCTACACCTTC.

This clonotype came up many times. CDR3 nucleotide sequence: TGCGCCAGCAGCCAAGGGGCTAGCGGGGGAACCTACCCCGACAATGAGCAGTTCTTC. Translating gives CASSQGASGGTYPDNEQFF. The chain recombines TRBV4-1 with TRBJ2-1; 10 bases are shared with TRBD2. With V trimmed by 1 base and J by 5 bases, 14 bases remained unmatched. CDR3 length: 19 residues. Germline V gene sequence: CDR1 MGHRA, CDR2 YSYEKL.

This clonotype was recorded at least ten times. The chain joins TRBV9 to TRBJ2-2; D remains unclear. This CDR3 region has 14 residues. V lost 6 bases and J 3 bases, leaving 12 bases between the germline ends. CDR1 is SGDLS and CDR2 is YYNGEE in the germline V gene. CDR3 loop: CASTGIHDTGELFF. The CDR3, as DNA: TGTGCCAGCACTGGGATCCATGACACCGGGGAGCTGTTTTTT.

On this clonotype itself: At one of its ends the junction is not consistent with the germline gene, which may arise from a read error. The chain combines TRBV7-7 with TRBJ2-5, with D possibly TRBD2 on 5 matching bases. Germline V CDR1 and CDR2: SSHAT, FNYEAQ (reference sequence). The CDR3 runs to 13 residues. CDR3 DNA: TGTGCTAGCAGCTTAACACTAGTCGAGACCCAGTACTTC. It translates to CASSLTLVETQYF.

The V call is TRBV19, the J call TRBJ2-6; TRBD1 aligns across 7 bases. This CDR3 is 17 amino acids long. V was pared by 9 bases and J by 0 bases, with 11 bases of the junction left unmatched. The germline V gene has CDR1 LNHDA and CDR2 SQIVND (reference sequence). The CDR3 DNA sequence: TGTGCCAGCCTACCCGACAGGGTAGCCTCTGGGGCCAACGTCCTGACTTTC. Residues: CASLPDRVASGANVLTF.

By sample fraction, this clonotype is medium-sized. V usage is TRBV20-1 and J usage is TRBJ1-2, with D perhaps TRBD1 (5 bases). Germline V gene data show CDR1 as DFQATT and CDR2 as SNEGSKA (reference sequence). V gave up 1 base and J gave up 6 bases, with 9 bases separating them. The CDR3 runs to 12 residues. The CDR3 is CSARGGADGYTF. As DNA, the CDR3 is TGCAGTGCTAGAGGAGGGGCGGATGGCTACACCTTC.

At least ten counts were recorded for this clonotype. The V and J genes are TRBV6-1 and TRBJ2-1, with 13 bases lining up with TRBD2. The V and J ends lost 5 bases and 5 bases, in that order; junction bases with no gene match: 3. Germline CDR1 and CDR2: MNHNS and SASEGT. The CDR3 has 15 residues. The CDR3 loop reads CASSRGTSGDNEQFF. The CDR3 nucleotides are TGTGCCAGCAGTCGCGGGACTAGCGGGGACAATGAGCAGTTCTTC.

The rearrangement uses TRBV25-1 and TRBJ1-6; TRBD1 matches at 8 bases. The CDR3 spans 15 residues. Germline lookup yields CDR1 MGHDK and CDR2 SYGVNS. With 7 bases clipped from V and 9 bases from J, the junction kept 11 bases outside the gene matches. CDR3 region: CASTDSRDRSSPLHF. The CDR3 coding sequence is TGTGCCAGCACCGACTCCCGGGACAGGAGTTCACCCCTCCACTTT.

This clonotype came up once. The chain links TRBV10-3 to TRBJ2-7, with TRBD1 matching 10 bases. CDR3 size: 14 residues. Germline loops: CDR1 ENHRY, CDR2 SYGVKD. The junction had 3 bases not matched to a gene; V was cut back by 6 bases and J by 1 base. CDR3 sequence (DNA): TGTGCCATCAGCGCGGACAGGGGGTCCTACGAGCAGTACTTC. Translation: CAISADRGSYEQYF.

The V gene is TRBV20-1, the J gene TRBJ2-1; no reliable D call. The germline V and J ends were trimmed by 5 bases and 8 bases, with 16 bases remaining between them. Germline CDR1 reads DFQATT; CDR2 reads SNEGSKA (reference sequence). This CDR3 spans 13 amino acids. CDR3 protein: CSAADPYRYEQFF. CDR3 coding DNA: TGCAGTGCTGCGGACCCCTATCGGTATGAGCAGTTCTTC.